This T cell receptor (beta chain) was sequenced during a study of cytomegalovirus exposure and HLA in healthy donors. Turning to the study itself: An early release of data contained about 85 million unique TCRs, which came from HLA-typed donors.

The V and J ends lost 2 bases and 2 bases respectively, with 7 bases between them. There are 14 residues in the CDR3. Germline lookup yields CDR1 SGHRS and CDR2 YFSETQ. Findings and caveats of the study: Across all donors, roughly uniform sequencing depth was an assumption of the presence/absence analyses. A missense variant in DCLRE1C was later tied to TCR beta V- and J-gene trimming. Among TCR beta chains of equal frequency, HLA-associated ones were more clonally expanded in a later analysis.

The PCR was carried out with 60 Vbeta primers and 13 Jbeta primers. Here immunoSEQ multiplex PCR was the method, and the copy in TCRdb shows in-frame clones only, minus some. The data hold hundreds of thousands of clones, with approximately 78% observed a single time. This clone has a single count. Its target is unknown. The V and J genes are TRBV5-1 and TRBJ2-2; no definite D call. This TCR was recovered from a boy aged 10-17 years in good health and CMV-seronegative. Sequencing was done on a sample of PBMCs. The CDR3 sequence is CASSFSANTGELFF. CDR3 DNA: TGCGCCAGCAGCTTTAGTGCTAACACCGGGGAGCTGTTTTTT.